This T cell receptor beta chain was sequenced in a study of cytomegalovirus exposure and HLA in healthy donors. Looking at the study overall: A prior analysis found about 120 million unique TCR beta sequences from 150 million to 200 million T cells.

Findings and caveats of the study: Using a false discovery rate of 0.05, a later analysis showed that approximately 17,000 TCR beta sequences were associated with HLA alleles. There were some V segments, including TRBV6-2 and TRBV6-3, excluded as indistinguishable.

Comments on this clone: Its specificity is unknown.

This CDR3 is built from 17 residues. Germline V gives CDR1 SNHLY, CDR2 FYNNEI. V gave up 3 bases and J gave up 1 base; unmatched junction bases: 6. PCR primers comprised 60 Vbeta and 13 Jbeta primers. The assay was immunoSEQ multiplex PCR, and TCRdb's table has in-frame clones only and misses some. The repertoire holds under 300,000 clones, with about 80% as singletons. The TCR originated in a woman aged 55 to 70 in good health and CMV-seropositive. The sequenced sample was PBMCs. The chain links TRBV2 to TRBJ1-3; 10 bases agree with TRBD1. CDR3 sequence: CASSDGGQGPSGNTIYF. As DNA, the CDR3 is TGTGCCAGCAGTGATGGGGGACAGGGGCCTTCTGGAAACACCATATATTTT.